This T cell receptor (beta chain) was identified during a study of spatial heterogeneity in lung cancer (dated by TCRdb to the late 2010s). About the full investigation: Donors were around 71 patients with early-stage, untreated non-small cell lung cancer from the lung TRACERx cohort. Follow-up PBMC samples were sequenced whenever available, with a median time to follow-up of around two years after resection. Beta-chain transcripts were consistently detected in greater numbers than alpha-chain transcripts, which likely reflected higher beta-chain transcript abundance. In the raw uncorrected reads, each unique combination of TCR and UMI appeared more than ten times on average. In non-small cell lung cancer, the study quantitatively compared TCR alpha and beta repertoires across several tumor regions, matched nontumor lung, and blood. The study linked features of the TCR repertoire to counts of nonsynonymous mutations, which were determined by whole-exome sequencing of tumor tissue. Both alpha and beta chains were TCR-sequenced in samples taken at surgery, namely 220 tumor regions, around 70 matched nontumor lung samples and just over 55 PBMC samples. The full study reports these points: Additional single-cell paired TCR alpha and beta sequencing was considered necessary to confirm, at a functional level, the hypothesis that regional TCRs recognize regional mutations. Ubiquitous expanded tumor TCRs were detected in blood more often at tumor resection than at routine follow-up. Only 13 to 15 patients were included in comparisons of baseline and follow-up blood repertoires.

Based on the germline V gene, the CDR1 and CDR2 sequences are MNHEY and SVGAGI. V was cut back by 2 bases and J by 2 bases, leaving a gap of 13 bases between them. The CDR3 spans 15 residues, from the cysteine through the phenylalanine. Only CDR3 DNA is held: 45 bases, read in frame from base 1. Library preparation employed 5' RACE. The sample was run on a NextSeq 500. In the TCR library protocol, a unique molecular identifier was attached to each TCR cDNA molecule so that PCR and sequencing errors could be corrected. The study's processing was this. Decombinator tools were used for TCR identification, UMI-based error correction and CDR3 extraction. TCRs above a frequency of 2 per 1,000, corresponding to the top 1% of the tumor frequency distribution, were defined as expanded. Renyi diversity was computed with the R vegan package after each repertoire had been subsampled 100 times to 5,000 TCRs. CDR3 similarity networks were constructed using string-kernel similarity of amino acid triplets, with links drawn between CDR3s whose pairwise similarity was above 0.82. TCRdb redid the processing of the public reads, applying fastp at Q25 and MiXCR, and retained in-frame beta chains. Rows matching on CDR3 protein sequence are summarized as one entry with the most common DNA and genes. The authors' filters were not applied to this entry. Within this sample are about 10,000 distinct CDR3 sequences, with about 25% of them counted one time only. The top ten clonotypes cover about 4% of the sample.

This clonotype was recorded a few times. Its antigen is still unknown. No base-level quality is on record; no much larger clone is a single base apart. This sample's time point label indicates: blood at routine non-recurrence follow-up after resection. TCR sequencing used whole RNA extracted from tumor and nontumor lung tissue, or from cryopreserved PBMC samples, without cell sorting. A patient was chosen for TCR sequencing only when enough RNA was available from at least two tumor regions. The TCR sequence derives from a female donor with early-stage non-small cell lung cancer. Sequencing was performed on PBMCs, taken at follow-up. The chain was built from TRBV6-5 and TRBJ2-7; too little of a D gene remains to name it. In nucleotides, the sequence is TGTGCCAGCAGTTACGGTAGTTCAGAGGCCTACGAGCAGTACTTC. The translation is CASSYGSSEAYEQYF.